Listed below are T cell receptor beta chains from one sample, sequenced in a study of CD8+ T cells in alopecia areata. Using immunoSEQ multiplex PCR, the repertoire was profiled, and TCRdb retains in-frame clones only, with some absent. The sample lists 150,000 to 200,000 clones; about 54% were seen once. This specimen was CD4+ T cells sorted from blood, taken at roughly week 58, from a patient treated with tofacitinib. These receptors all come from a human donor with alopecia areata. Each CDR3 is given with its conserved first and last residue. A D gene is named only where the DNA matches it firmly. Some rows mark clone size as missing; the rest say once, few, many or name a class of expanded clone.

>NA|TRBJ2-5|few|TRBV11-2
CASSMGPRETQYF
TGTGCCAGCAGCATGGGGCCGCGGGAGACCCAGTACTTC
>NA|TRBJ2-7|NA|TRBV5-6
CASSLAEGPYYEQYF
TGTGCCAGCAGCTTGGCAGAGGGCCCTTACTACGAGCAGTACTTC
>TRBD2|TRBJ2-3|NA|TRBV30
CAWSVGLAGSDTQYF
TGTGCCTGGAGTGTAGGACTAGCGGGGTCAGATACGCAGTATTTT
>NA|TRBJ1-2|NA|TRBV29-1
CSAEGPGDGVYGYTF
TGCAGCGCGGAAGGGCCAGGGGACGGGGTCTATGGCTACACCTTC
>TRBD2|TRBJ2-1|NA|TRBV30
CAWKAGGYNEQFF
TGTGCCTGGAAGGCGGGGGGGTACAATGAGCAGTTCTTC
>NA|TRBJ2-6|NA|TRBV11-2
CASSLDRVSGANVLTF
TGTGCCAGCAGCTTAGACCGGGTCTCTGGGGCCAACGTCCTGACTTTC
>NA|TRBJ2-7|NA|TRBV7-3
CASSFQGGREQYF
TGTGCCAGCAGCTTCCAAGGGGGGCGCGAGCAGTACTTC
>NA|TRBJ1-1|NA|TRBV5-1
CASSFDRRGTEAFF
TGCGCCAGCAGCTTCGACAGGAGGGGCACTGAAGCTTTCTTT
>NA|TRBJ2-1|few|TRBV15
CATSRGLMESQNEQFF
TGTGCCACCAGCAGAGGACTCATGGAATCTCAGAATGAGCAGTTCTTC
>TRBD1|TRBJ2-3|NA|TRBV6-5
CASRAGDRGTQYF
TGTGCCAGCAGGGCCGGGGACAGGGGAACGCAGTATTTT
>NA|TRBJ2-3|NA|TRBV7-8
CASSLSEIADTQYF
TGTGCCAGCAGCCTATCTGAGATCGCGGATACGCAGTATTTT
>NA|TRBJ1-2|NA|TRBV29-1
CSVAVMGRKYTF
TGCAGCGTTGCGGTCATGGGCAGAAAATACACCTTC
>NA|TRBJ2-7|NA|TRBV18
CASSPSAGEGTGEQYF
TGTGCCAGCTCACCATCGGCAGGGGAGGGGACGGGAGAGCAGTACTTC
>TRBD1|TRBJ1-1|NA|TRBV30
CAWVDRGRGWNTEAFF
TGTGCCTGGGTAGACAGGGGGCGGGGTTGGAACACTGAAGCTTTCTTT
>TRBD2|TRBJ2-7|few|TRBV4-1
CASSQDRGGYEQYF
TGCGCCAGCAGCCAAGATCGGGGGGGCTACGAGCAGTACTTC
>NA|TRBJ2-3|few|TRBV29-1
CSVDLGADTQYF
TGCAGCGTTGATCTGGGGGCGGATACGCAGTATTTT
>NA|TRBJ1-5|NA|TRBV4-1
CASSQEGQLYQPQHF
TGCGCCAGCAGCCAAGAGGGGCAGCTATATCAGCCCCAGCATTTT
>NA|TRBJ1-2|NA|TRBV15
CATSRDSGYGYTF
TGTGCCACCAGCAGAGATTCAGGCTATGGCTACACCTTC
>NA|TRBJ2-2|NA|TRBV27
CASRPSGSPTGELFF
TGTGCCAGCAGACCATCAGGGTCCCCGACCGGGGAGCTGTTTTTT
>NA|TRBJ2-7|NA|TRBV4-1
CASSKGAGPDYEQYF
TGCGCCAGCAGCAAAGGGGCCGGACCTGATTACGAGCAGTACTTC
>TRBD1|TRBJ1-1|NA|TRBV5-1
CASRSPGQGSRAFF
TGCGCCAGCAGATCCCCGGGACAGGGCTCAAGGGCTTTCTTT
>NA|TRBJ2-3|NA|TRBV11-3
CASTLSPYSTDTQYF
TGTGCCAGCACCCTCTCGCCCTACAGCACAGATACGCAGTATTTT
>NA|TRBJ2-2|few|TRBV9
CASSVQITGELFF
TGTGCCAGCAGCGTACAGATCACCGGGGAGCTGTTTTTT
>NA|TRBJ1-1|NA|TRBV6-1
CASSGDRSLEAFF
TGTGCCAGCAGTGGTGACAGAAGCCTCGAAGCTTTCTTT
>NA|TRBJ1-1|NA|TRBV7-9
CASSFEQSAFF
TGTGCCAGCAGCTTTGAACAGTCGGCTTTCTTT
>NA|TRBJ2-5|NA|TRBV29-1
CSVARYQETQYF
TGCAGCGTTGCTCGGTACCAAGAGACCCAGTACTTC
>NA|TRBJ1-2|NA|TRBV5-4
CASSQTGAIYGYTF
TGTGCCAGCAGCCAGACAGGCGCCATTTATGGCTACACCTTC
>TRBD1|TRBJ1-2|NA|TRBV5-6
CASSLTLGQGARGYTF
TGTGCCAGCAGCCTGACTCTGGGACAGGGGGCGCGGGGCTACACCTTC
>NA|TRBJ2-6|NA|TRBV6-5
CASSYAKGSGANVLTF
TGTGCCAGCAGTTACGCCAAGGGCTCTGGGGCCAACGTCCTGACTTTC
>TRBD1|TRBJ2-3|few|TRBV23-1
CASSQNPKGTVFSTDTQYF
TGCGCCAGCAGTCAAAATCCTAAGGGGACAGTCTTTAGCACAGATACGCAGTATTTT
>NA|TRBJ2-7|NA|TRBV19
CASSMWAGSYEQYF
TGTGCCAGTAGTATGTGGGCAGGGAGCTACGAGCAGTACTTC
>NA|TRBJ2-3|NA|TRBV5-1
CASSSGRGRDTQYF
TGCGCCAGCAGCTCCGGAAGGGGTAGAGATACGCAGTATTTT
>TRBD1|TRBJ2-3|NA|TRBV30
CAWSQGAGDTQYF
TGTGCCTGGAGTCAGGGGGCCGGGGATACGCAGTATTTT
>TRBD2|TRBJ2-5|NA|TRBV27
CASRSAGRGETQYF
TGTGCCAGCAGATCAGCGGGGCGGGGGGAGACCCAGTACTTC
>NA|TRBJ2-2|NA|TRBV12-5
CASGLEIATGELFF
TGTGCTAGTGGTCTCGAGATAGCCACCGGGGAGCTGTTTTTT
>NA|TRBJ2-1|NA|TRBV18
CASSPTFNNEQFF
TGTGCCAGCTCACCAACGTTCAACAATGAGCAGTTCTTC
>TRBD1|TRBJ2-2|NA|TRBV19
CASNSGTGATGELFF
TGTGCCAGCAACTCCGGGACAGGGGCCACCGGGGAGCTGTTTTTT
>NA|TRBJ1-5|NA|TRBV7-8
CASSLRGYSNQPQHF
TGTGCCAGCAGCTTAAGGGGGTATAGCAATCAGCCCCAGCATTTT
>NA|TRBJ2-3|NA|TRBV2
CASSFGHGTDTQYF
TGTGCCAGCAGTTTCGGACACGGAACAGATACGCAGTATTTT
>NA|TRBJ1-6|NA|TRBV6-6
CASSYNGPGSPLHF
TGTGCCAGCAGTTACAATGGGCCCGGGTCACCCCTCCACTTT
>NA|TRBJ2-5|few|TRBV6-1
CASRVAQETQYF
TGTGCCAGCAGGGTAGCCCAGGAGACCCAGTACTTC
>NA|TRBJ1-6|NA|TRBV11-2
CASSLAPGTNSPLHF
TGTGCCAGCAGCTTAGCCCCAGGGACGAATTCACCCCTCCACTTT
>NA|TRBJ2-5|NA|TRBV20-1
CSATGETQYF
TGCAGTGCCACCGGAGAGACCCAGTACTTC
>NA|TRBJ1-2|NA|TRBV29-1
CSVEAGARHYSNYGYTF
TGCAGCGTTGAAGCAGGTGCCAGACATTATTCTAACTATGGCTACACCTTC
>NA|TRBJ2-7|NA|TRBV11-2
CASSLDLALMGEQYF
TGTGCCAGCAGCTTAGACCTTGCGCTGATGGGCGAGCAGTACTTC
>NA|TRBJ1-5|NA|TRBV30
CAWSARGTNQPQHF
TGTGCCTGGAGTGCGCGGGGTACTAATCAGCCCCAGCATTTT
>NA|TRBJ2-7|NA|TRBV28
CAIARGGEQYF
TGTGCCATTGCCCGGGGAGGCGAGCAGTACTTC